One sample yielded the 10 T cell receptor beta chains listed below, sequenced in a study of T-cell reconstitution after alpha-beta-depleted transplantation in children. For TCRbeta, the library was prepared with unique molecular identifiers. TCRdb called the PCR reads again in MiXCR, with one record for every CDR3 protein. This sample carries roughly 200,000 distinct CDR3 sequences, approximately 10% of them seen once, and the ten largest clones take 5% to 7%. The sequencing here drew on PBMCs from the stem cell graft donor, taken from the stem cell graft. All receptors come from a human donor who donated a stem cell graft to a child with acute lymphoblastic leukemia.

The rearrangement joins TRBV6-2 or TRBV6-3 to TRBJ2-1, with 9 positions matching TRBD2. Per the germline V gene, CDR1 is MNHEY and CDR2 is SVGEGT. With V trimmed by 6 bases and J by 1 base, 4 bases remained unmatched. The CDR3 contains 15 residues. CDR3 in amino acids: CASRSGLASYNEQFF. In DNA, the CDR3 is TGTGCCAGCAGGTCGGGACTAGCTTCCTACAATGAGCAGTTCTTC.

This clonotype was detected many times. The chain combines TRBV6-5 with TRBJ2-1, with 12 bases identical to TRBD2. The CDR3 totals 16 residues. V was clipped by 2 bases and J by 12 bases; unmatched bases: 11. CDR1 is MNHEY and CDR2 is SVGAGI in the germline V gene. For the CDR3, the DNA is TGTGCCAGCAGTTACCGGCCTAGCGGGGGGGCAACAGGGCAGTTCTTC. Its protein is CASSYRPSGGATGQFF.

The chain joins TRBV7-6 to TRBJ2-1; 12 nucleotides match TRBD1. The CDR3 has 19 amino acids. The germline gives CDR1 SGHVS, CDR2 FNYEAQ. The trim removed 5 bases at V and 0 bases at J, leaving 11 bases unmatched. The CDR3 bases are TGTGCCAGCAGCAATAGCGGGACAGGGGGCATGAGCTCCTACAATGAGCAGTTCTTC. It codes for CASSNSGTGGMSSYNEQFF.

In its sample, this clonotype was seen a few times. The chain is built from TRBV5-1 and TRBJ1-1; D remains ambiguous. Trimming cost V 5 bases and J 2 bases, with 7 bases left between them. Germline CDR1 and CDR2: SGHRS and YFSETQ. The CDR3 has 12 amino acids. For the CDR3, the DNA is TGCGCCAGCAGGCCGGGAAACACTGAAGCTTTCTTT. Its translation is CASRPGNTEAFF.

This clonotype was observed many times. The chain carries TRBV5-8 and TRBJ2-1; D is possibly TRBD2 (5 bases). V was pared by 2 bases and J by 9 bases, with 6 bases between. Germline V lookup: CDR1 SGHTS, CDR2 YDEGEE. The CDR3 runs 11 residues. The CDR3 nucleotides are TGTGCCAGCAGCTTTGGGAGTGAGCAGTTCTTC. Translated, it gives CASSFGSEQFF.

The rearrangement uses TRBV9 and TRBJ2-1; no clear D. The CDR3 is made up of 12 amino acids. V was trimmed by 0 bases and J by 4 bases, leaving 2 bases between them. Looked up from germline, CDR1 is SGDLS and CDR2 is YYNGEE. CDR3 amino acids: CASSVEYNEQFF. In DNA, the CDR3 is TGTGCCAGCAGCGTAGAGTACAATGAGCAGTTCTTC.

The chain combines TRBV5-1 with TRBJ1-6; 7 nucleotides match TRBD1. The CDR3 has 14 residues. The V gene end was trimmed by 5 bases and the J gene end by 5 bases; junction bases not matched to a gene: 4. The germline CDR1 and CDR2 sequences are SGHRS and YFSETQ. In DNA form, the CDR3 reads TGCGCCAGCAGATTAACAGGGGATAATTCACCCCTCCACTTT. Amino acid sequence: CASRLTGDNSPLHF. Full variable domain (rest looked up from reference TRBV5-1 and TRBJ1-6): KAGVTQTPRYLIKTRGQQVTLSCSPISGHRSVSWYQQTPGQGLQFLFEYFSETQRNKGNFPGRFSGRQFSNSRSEMNVSTLELGDSALYLCASRLTGDNSPLHFGNGTRLTVT.

There are a few counts of this clonotype. The genes are TRBV6-5 and TRBJ1-1; D uncertain. Trimming cost V 6 bases and J 3 bases, with 8 bases left between them. The CDR3 totals 12 residues. Germline CDR1 and CDR2: MNHEY and SVGAGI. The CDR3 sequence is CASRSLDTEAFF. The CDR3 DNA reads as TGTGCCAGCAGATCTCTCGACACTGAAGCTTTCTTT.

This clonotype occurred a few times. This chain connects TRBV19 to TRBJ2-1, with D possibly TRBD1 on 5 matching bases. Trimming removed 6 bases at V and 0 bases at J, with 18 bases between. Germline V gene lookup returns CDR1 LNHDA and CDR2 SQIVND (reference sequence). This CDR3 comprises 17 residues. The DNA for the CDR3 is TGTGCCAGTAGCCTATCCCAACAGGTGAGCTCCTACAATGAGCAGTTCTTC. Protein sequence: CASSLSQQVSSYNEQFF.

This chain uses TRBV7-9 with TRBJ1-1; D is possibly TRBD1 (5 bases). The V and J ends lost 3 bases and 5 bases respectively, with 13 bases between them. The CDR3 extends over 14 amino acids. The germline CDR1 and CDR2 sequences are SEHNR and FQNEAQ (reference sequence). Written as DNA, the CDR3 is TGTGCCAGCAGCTTCGGGGCCGGGCTGACTGAAGCTTTCTTT. Protein product: CASSFGAGLTEAFF.